This is a list of T cell receptor beta chains from one sample in a study of PD-1 blockade in classical Hodgkin lymphoma. Assay: immunoSEQ multiplex PCR; the TCRdb copy retains only in-frame clones and omits some. The profile shows several thousand clones, almost 85% of them singletons. Sequenced here: peripheral blood mononuclear cells (PBMCs), sampled at baseline. These receptors were collected from a human donor with classical Hodgkin lymphoma. Both conserved end residues are part of each CDR3. A D gene is named only where the DNA matches it firmly. Expanded clones are given a class, and other clones once, few, many or no size at all.

CDR3aa: CASSRGSGANVLTF; CDR3nt: TGTGCCAGCAGCCGGGGGTCTGGGGCCAACGTCCTGACTTTC; d_gene: NA; v_gene: TRBV7-7; j_gene: TRBJ2-6; abundance: NA
CDR3aa: CASSPPQGLAGSYEQYF; CDR3nt: TGTGCCAGCTCACCACCCCAGGGACTAGCGGGTTCCTACGAGCAGTACTTC; d_gene: TRBD2; v_gene: TRBV18; j_gene: TRBJ2-7; abundance: NA
CDR3aa: CASSLGLGQTYEQYF; CDR3nt: TGTGCCAGCAGCTTAGGTCTGGGACAAACCTACGAGCAGTACTTC; d_gene: NA; v_gene: TRBV7-2; j_gene: TRBJ2-7; abundance: NA
CDR3aa: CASRPDRVYGYTF; CDR3nt: TGTGCCAGCAGACCCGACAGGGTCTATGGCTACACCTTC; d_gene: TRBD1; v_gene: TRBV6-5; j_gene: TRBJ1-2; abundance: NA
CDR3aa: CASSLAAGVGAQYF; CDR3nt: TGTGCCAGCAGTTTAGCCGCGGGAGTGGGGGCCCAGTACTTC; d_gene: TRBD2; v_gene: TRBV27; j_gene: TRBJ2-5; abundance: NA
CDR3aa: CASSSPGKPEQFF; CDR3nt: TGTGCCAGCAGCTCCCCGGGGAAGCCAGAGCAGTTCTTC; d_gene: NA; v_gene: TRBV7-9; j_gene: TRBJ2-1; abundance: once
CDR3aa: CASSLGRRTGELFF; CDR3nt: TGTGCCAGCAGCTTAGGTAGAAGGACCGGGGAGCTGTTTTTT; d_gene: NA; v_gene: TRBV7-6; j_gene: TRBJ2-2; abundance: NA
CDR3aa: CASKKGGLGYGYTF; CDR3nt: TGTGCCAGTAAAAAAGGGGGCCTGGGCTATGGCTACACCTTC; d_gene: TRBD1; v_gene: TRBV19; j_gene: TRBJ1-2; abundance: once
CDR3aa: CASSSQNLKAGAGRVDTQYF; CDR3nt: TGCGCCAGCAGCTCTCAAAACCTTAAAGCGGGAGCAGGCCGGGTAGATACGCAGTATTTT; d_gene: TRBD2; v_gene: TRBV5-1; j_gene: TRBJ2-3; abundance: NA
CDR3aa: CASSLRRGGETQYF; CDR3nt: TGTGCCAGCAGCCTCCGGAGGGGAGGGGAGACCCAGTACTTC; d_gene: TRBD2; v_gene: TRBV7-6; j_gene: TRBJ2-5; abundance: NA
CDR3aa: CASSLRWGFSGTVNTEAFF; CDR3nt: TGTGCCAGCAGCTTAAGGTGGGGCTTTTCCGGGACAGTGAACACTGAAGCTTTCTTT; d_gene: TRBD1; v_gene: TRBV7-2; j_gene: TRBJ1-1; abundance: NA
CDR3aa: CASSLAVNTGELFF; CDR3nt: TGCGCCAGCAGCTTGGCCGTTAACACCGGGGAGCTGTTTTTT; d_gene: NA; v_gene: TRBV5-1; j_gene: TRBJ2-2; abundance: NA
CDR3aa: CAWSDSTGSPLHF; CDR3nt: TGTGCCTGGAGTGATTCTACCGGGTCACCCCTCCACTTT; d_gene: NA; v_gene: TRBV30; j_gene: TRBJ1-6; abundance: NA
CDR3aa: CASTTSGTANTGELFF; CDR3nt: TGCGCCAGCACTACGAGCGGAACCGCGAACACCGGGGAGCTGTTTTTT; d_gene: NA; v_gene: TRBV10-2; j_gene: TRBJ2-2; abundance: NA
CDR3aa: CASREQGNTGELFF; CDR3nt: TGTGCCAGCAGGGAACAGGGGAACACCGGGGAGCTGTTTTTT; d_gene: NA; v_gene: TRBV5-4; j_gene: TRBJ2-2; abundance: NA
CDR3aa: CASSPPRFEQYF; CDR3nt: TGTGCCAGCAGTCCCCCCCGATTCGAGCAGTACTTC; d_gene: NA; v_gene: TRBV28; j_gene: TRBJ2-7; abundance: NA
CDR3aa: CASSEFSPTRLSYNEQFF; CDR3nt: TGTGCCAGCAGTGAATTCAGCCCGACTAGGCTCTCCTACAATGAGCAGTTCTTC; d_gene: NA; v_gene: TRBV25-1; j_gene: TRBJ2-1; abundance: NA
CDR3aa: CASSPQPNHNEQFF; CDR3nt: TGTGCCAGCAGCCCCCAACCCAACCACAATGAGCAGTTCTTC; d_gene: NA; v_gene: TRBV9; j_gene: TRBJ2-1; abundance: NA
CDR3aa: CASSRTLRTSDGNTIYF; CDR3nt: TGTGCCAGCAGCCGCACTTTAAGAACCAGCGATGGAAACACCATATATTTT; d_gene: NA; v_gene: TRBV7-9; j_gene: TRBJ1-3; abundance: NA
CDR3aa: CASSLIGGQGPSSYNEQFF; CDR3nt: TGCGCCAGCAGCTTGATAGGGGGACAGGGACCGAGCTCCTACAATGAGCAGTTCTTC; d_gene: TRBD1; v_gene: TRBV5-1; j_gene: TRBJ2-1; abundance: NA
CDR3aa: CASSQTQVLMNTEAFF; CDR3nt: TGTGCCAGCAGCCAGACGCAGGTTCTGATGAACACTGAAGCTTTCTTT; d_gene: NA; v_gene: TRBV7-9; j_gene: TRBJ1-1; abundance: NA
CDR3aa: CASSLEPGSNTGELFF; CDR3nt: TGTGCCAGCAGCTTAGAACCAGGGTCGAACACCGGGGAGCTGTTTTTT; d_gene: NA; v_gene: TRBV7-7; j_gene: TRBJ2-2; abundance: NA
CDR3aa: CASSGTRADTQYF; CDR3nt: TGTGCCAGCAGCGGGACCCGGGCAGATACGCAGTATTTT; d_gene: NA; v_gene: TRBV5-6; j_gene: TRBJ2-3; abundance: NA
CDR3aa: CASSLSQDYNEQFF; CDR3nt: TGTGCCAGTAGCCTAAGCCAGGACTACAATGAGCAGTTCTTC; d_gene: NA; v_gene: TRBV19; j_gene: TRBJ2-1; abundance: few
CDR3aa: CASSLVAVSYNEQFF; CDR3nt: TGCGCCAGCAGCTTGGTCGCCGTGTCCTACAATGAGCAGTTCTTC; d_gene: NA; v_gene: TRBV5-1; j_gene: TRBJ2-1; abundance: once
CDR3aa: CASSILLAGDLETQYF; CDR3nt: TGTGCCAGTAGTATCCTTCTAGCGGGAGACCTCGAGACGCAGTATTTT; d_gene: TRBD2; v_gene: TRBV19; j_gene: TRBJ2-3; abundance: once
CDR3aa: CASSVIQGPKSIEQFF; CDR3nt: TGTGCCAGCAGTGTTATTCAGGGACCTAAAAGCATTGAGCAGTTCTTC; d_gene: NA; v_gene: TRBV25-1; j_gene: TRBJ2-1; abundance: NA
CDR3aa: CASSRAAGGLTDTQYF; CDR3nt: TGCGCCAGCAGTCGAGCGGCGGGAGGGCTGACAGATACGCAGTATTTT; d_gene: TRBD2; v_gene: TRBV23-1; j_gene: TRBJ2-3; abundance: NA
CDR3aa: CASSPVEGGSHEQYF; CDR3nt: TGCGCCAGCAGCCCCGTAGAGGGGGGGAGCCACGAGCAGTACTTC; d_gene: NA; v_gene: TRBV4-1; j_gene: TRBJ2-7; abundance: NA
CDR3aa: CAISELRDTEAFF; CDR3nt: TGTGCCATCAGTGAGCTCAGGGACACTGAAGCTTTCTTT; d_gene: NA; v_gene: TRBV10-3; j_gene: TRBJ1-1; abundance: NA
CDR3aa: CASSDHPGFTDTQYF; CDR3nt: TGTGCCAGCAGTGATCACCCCGGGTTCACAGATACGCAGTATTTT; d_gene: NA; v_gene: TRBV2; j_gene: TRBJ2-3; abundance: medium-sized
CDR3aa: CASSPGTSSYEQYF; CDR3nt: TGTGCCAGCAGCCCCGGGACTAGCAGCTACGAGCAGTACTTC; d_gene: TRBD2; v_gene: TRBV4-2; j_gene: TRBJ2-7; abundance: NA
CDR3aa: CAISDVILPGLAATYNEQFF; CDR3nt: TGTGCCATCAGTGATGTCATTCTTCCGGGACTAGCGGCGACCTACAATGAGCAGTTCTTC; d_gene: TRBD2; v_gene: TRBV10-3; j_gene: TRBJ2-1; abundance: NA
CDR3aa: CASSGGGSQPQHF; CDR3nt: TGTGCCAGCAGTGGCGGAGGAAGTCAGCCCCAGCATTTT; d_gene: NA; v_gene: TRBV2; j_gene: TRBJ1-5; abundance: NA
CDR3aa: CASSSDRLGTDTQYF; CDR3nt: TGTGCCAGCAGCTCGGACAGGCTGGGCACAGATACGCAGTATTTT; d_gene: TRBD1; v_gene: TRBV7-3; j_gene: TRBJ2-3; abundance: NA
CDR3aa: CASSWTSVAYEQYF; CDR3nt: TGTGCCAGCAGCTGGACTAGCGTGGCCTACGAGCAGTACTTC; d_gene: TRBD2; v_gene: TRBV11-2; j_gene: TRBJ2-7; abundance: NA
CDR3aa: CASSLSPGYTEAFF; CDR3nt: TGTGCCAGCAGTCTCAGTCCGGGGTACACTGAAGCTTTCTTT; d_gene: NA; v_gene: TRBV6-1; j_gene: TRBJ1-1; abundance: NA
CDR3aa: CASSESWVGSGNTIYF; CDR3nt: TGCGCCAGCAGTGAGTCCTGGGTGGGCTCTGGAAACACCATATATTTT; d_gene: NA; v_gene: TRBV10-2; j_gene: TRBJ1-3; abundance: NA
CDR3aa: CAWTNGMGSYGYTF; CDR3nt: TGTGCCTGGACCAACGGAATGGGCTCCTATGGCTACACCTTC; d_gene: NA; v_gene: TRBV30; j_gene: TRBJ1-2; abundance: NA
CDR3aa: CASSLVGSLAGGPDEQYF; CDR3nt: TGTGCCAGCAGCTTAGTGGGATCTCTAGCGGGAGGGCCCGACGAGCAGTACTTC; d_gene: TRBD2; v_gene: TRBV11-2; j_gene: TRBJ2-7; abundance: NA
CDR3aa: CASSLSGSSYEQYF; CDR3nt: TGTGCCAGCAGCTTATCGGGTAGCTCCTACGAGCAGTACTTC; d_gene: NA; v_gene: TRBV7-2; j_gene: TRBJ2-7; abundance: NA
CDR3aa: CASSLGGGRAEQFF; CDR3nt: TGTGCCAGCAGCTTGGGCGGGGGGAGAGCGGAGCAGTTCTTC; d_gene: TRBD2; v_gene: TRBV7-7; j_gene: TRBJ2-1; abundance: large
CDR3aa: CASSSSGLGGYTF; CDR3nt: TGTGCCAGCAGTTCGTCAGGGTTGGGTGGCTACACCTTC; d_gene: NA; v_gene: TRBV5-6; j_gene: TRBJ1-2; abundance: NA
CDR3aa: CASSSTGTSGNEQFF; CDR3nt: TGTGCCAGCAGCTCAACCGGGACTAGCGGGAATGAGCAGTTCTTC; d_gene: TRBD2; v_gene: TRBV7-9; j_gene: TRBJ2-1; abundance: NA
CDR3aa: CASSVTPDTGELFF; CDR3nt: TGTGCCAGCAGCGTTACGCCTGACACCGGGGAGCTGTTTTTT; d_gene: NA; v_gene: TRBV9; j_gene: TRBJ2-2; abundance: once
CDR3aa: CAIRDGVNYGYTF; CDR3nt: TGTGCCATCCGGGATGGGGTAAACTATGGCTACACCTTC; d_gene: NA; v_gene: TRBV10-3; j_gene: TRBJ1-2; abundance: few